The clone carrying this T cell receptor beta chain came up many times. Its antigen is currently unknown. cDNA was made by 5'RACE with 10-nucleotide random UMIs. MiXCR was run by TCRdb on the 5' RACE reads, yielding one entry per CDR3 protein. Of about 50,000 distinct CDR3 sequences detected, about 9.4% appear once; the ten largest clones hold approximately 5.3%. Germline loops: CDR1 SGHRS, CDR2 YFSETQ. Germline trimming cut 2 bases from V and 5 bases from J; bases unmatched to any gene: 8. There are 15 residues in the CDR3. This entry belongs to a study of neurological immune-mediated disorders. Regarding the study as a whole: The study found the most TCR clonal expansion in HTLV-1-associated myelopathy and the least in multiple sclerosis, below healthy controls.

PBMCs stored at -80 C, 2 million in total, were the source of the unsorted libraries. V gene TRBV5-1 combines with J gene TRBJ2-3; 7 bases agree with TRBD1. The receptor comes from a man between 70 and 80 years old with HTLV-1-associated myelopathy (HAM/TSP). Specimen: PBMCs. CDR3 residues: CASSLQGTRQDTQYF. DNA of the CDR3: TGCGCCAGCAGCTTACAGGGGACCCGGCAAGATACGCAGTATTTT.